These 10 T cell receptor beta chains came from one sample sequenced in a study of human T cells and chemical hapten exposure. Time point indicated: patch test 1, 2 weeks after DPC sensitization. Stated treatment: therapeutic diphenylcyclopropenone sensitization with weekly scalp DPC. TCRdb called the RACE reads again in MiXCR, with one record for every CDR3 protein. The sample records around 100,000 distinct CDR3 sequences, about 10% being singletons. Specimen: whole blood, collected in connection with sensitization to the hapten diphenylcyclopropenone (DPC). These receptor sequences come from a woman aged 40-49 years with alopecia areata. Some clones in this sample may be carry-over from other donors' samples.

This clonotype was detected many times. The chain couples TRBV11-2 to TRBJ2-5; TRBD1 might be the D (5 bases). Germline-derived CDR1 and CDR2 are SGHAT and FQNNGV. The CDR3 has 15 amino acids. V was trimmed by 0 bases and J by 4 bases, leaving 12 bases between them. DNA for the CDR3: TGTGCCAGCAGCTTAGAAGGCTCTAGGGGAGAGACCCAGTACTTC. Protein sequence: CASSLEGSRGETQYF.

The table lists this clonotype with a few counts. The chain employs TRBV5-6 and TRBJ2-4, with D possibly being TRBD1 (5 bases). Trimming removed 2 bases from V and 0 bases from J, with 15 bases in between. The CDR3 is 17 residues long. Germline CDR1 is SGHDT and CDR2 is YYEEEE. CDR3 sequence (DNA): TGTGCCAGCAGCTTCCTGACAGTTGGAGTAGCCAAAAACATTCAGTACTTC. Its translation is CASSFLTVGVAKNIQYF.

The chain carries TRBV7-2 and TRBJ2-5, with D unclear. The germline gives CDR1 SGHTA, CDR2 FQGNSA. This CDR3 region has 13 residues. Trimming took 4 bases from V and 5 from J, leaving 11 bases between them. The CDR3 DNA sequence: TGTGCCAGCAGCTCCGACCTCGGGGAGACCCAGTACTTC. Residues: CASSSDLGETQYF.

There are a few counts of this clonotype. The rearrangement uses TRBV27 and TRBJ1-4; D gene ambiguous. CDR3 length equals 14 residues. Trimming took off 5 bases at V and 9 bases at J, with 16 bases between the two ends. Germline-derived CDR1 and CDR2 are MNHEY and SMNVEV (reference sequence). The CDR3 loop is CASSPSPWDQKLFF. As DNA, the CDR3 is TGTGCCAGCAGTCCATCCCCTTGGGATCAAAAACTGTTTTTT.

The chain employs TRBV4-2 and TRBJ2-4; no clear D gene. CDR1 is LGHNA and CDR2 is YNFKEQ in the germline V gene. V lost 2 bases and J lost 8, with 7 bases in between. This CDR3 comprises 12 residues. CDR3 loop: CASSQSRDIQYF. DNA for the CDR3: TGTGCCAGCAGCCAATCTAGAGACATTCAGTACTTC.

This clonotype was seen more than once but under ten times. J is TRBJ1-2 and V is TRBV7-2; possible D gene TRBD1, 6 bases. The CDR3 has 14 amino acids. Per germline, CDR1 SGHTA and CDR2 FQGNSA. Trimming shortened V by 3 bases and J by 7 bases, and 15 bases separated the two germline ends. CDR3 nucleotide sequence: TGTGCCAGCAGCTTGGCGGGGGGCCAGGGTGGCTACACCTTC. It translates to CASSLAGGQGGYTF.

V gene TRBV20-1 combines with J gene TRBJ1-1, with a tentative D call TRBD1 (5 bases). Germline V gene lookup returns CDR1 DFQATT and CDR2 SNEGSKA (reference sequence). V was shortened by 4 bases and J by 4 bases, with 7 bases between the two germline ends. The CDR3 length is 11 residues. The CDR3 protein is CSAIRVTEAFF. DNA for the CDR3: TGCAGTGCTATCAGGGTCACTGAAGCTTTCTTT.

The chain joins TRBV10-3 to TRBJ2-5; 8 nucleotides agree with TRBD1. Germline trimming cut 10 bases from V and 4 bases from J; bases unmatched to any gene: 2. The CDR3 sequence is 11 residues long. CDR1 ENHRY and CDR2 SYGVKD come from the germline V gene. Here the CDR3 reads CATGQGETQYF. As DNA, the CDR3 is TGTGCCACAGGACAGGGAGAGACCCAGTACTTC.

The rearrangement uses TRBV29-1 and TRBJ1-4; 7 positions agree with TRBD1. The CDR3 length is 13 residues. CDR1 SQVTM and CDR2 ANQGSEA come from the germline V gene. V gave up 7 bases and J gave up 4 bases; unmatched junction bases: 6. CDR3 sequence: CSASGQVNEKLFF. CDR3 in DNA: TGCAGCGCCAGCGGACAGGTTAATGAAAAACTGTTTTTT.

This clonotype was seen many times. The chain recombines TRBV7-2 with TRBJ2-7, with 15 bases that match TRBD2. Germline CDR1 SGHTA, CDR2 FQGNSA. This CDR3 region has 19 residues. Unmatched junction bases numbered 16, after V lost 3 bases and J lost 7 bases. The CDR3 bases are TGTGCCAGCAGCTTTTTCCCCCCCGGGACTAGCGGGGGGCAAAGGGAGCAGTACTTC. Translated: CASSFFPPGTSGGQREQYF.